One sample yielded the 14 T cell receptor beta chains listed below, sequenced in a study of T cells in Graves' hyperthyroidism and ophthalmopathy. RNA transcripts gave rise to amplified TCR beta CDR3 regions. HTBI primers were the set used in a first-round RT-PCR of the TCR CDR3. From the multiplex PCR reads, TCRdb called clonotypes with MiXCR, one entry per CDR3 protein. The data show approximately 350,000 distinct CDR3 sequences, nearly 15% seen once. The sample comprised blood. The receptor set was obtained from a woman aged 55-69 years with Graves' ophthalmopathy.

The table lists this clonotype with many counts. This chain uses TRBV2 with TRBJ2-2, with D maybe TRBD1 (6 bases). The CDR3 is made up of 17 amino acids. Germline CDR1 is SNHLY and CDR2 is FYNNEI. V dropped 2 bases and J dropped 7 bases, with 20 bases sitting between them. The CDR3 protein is CASSEPPAGQRSGELFF. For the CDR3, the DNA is TGTGCCAGCAGTGAACCACCAGCAGGACAGAGGAGCGGGGAGCTGTTTTTT.

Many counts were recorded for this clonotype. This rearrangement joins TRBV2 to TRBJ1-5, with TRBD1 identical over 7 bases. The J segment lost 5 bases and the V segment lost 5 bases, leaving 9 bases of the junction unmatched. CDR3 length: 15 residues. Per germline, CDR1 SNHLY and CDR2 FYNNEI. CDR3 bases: TGTGCCAGCAGTCCGAACACAGGGGCAGATCAGCCCCAGCATTTT. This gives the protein CASSPNTGADQPQHF.

DNA of the CDR3: TGTGCCAGCAGCGTAGACGGGGGCGCGGGAGATACGCAGTATTTT. Residues: CASSVDGGAGDTQYF. V usage is TRBV9 and J usage is TRBJ2-3; D may be TRBD1 or TRBD2 (6 bases each). V dropped 0 bases and J dropped 5 bases, with 13 bases sitting between them. The CDR3 contains 15 residues. Germline CDR1 and CDR2: SGDLS and YYNGEE.

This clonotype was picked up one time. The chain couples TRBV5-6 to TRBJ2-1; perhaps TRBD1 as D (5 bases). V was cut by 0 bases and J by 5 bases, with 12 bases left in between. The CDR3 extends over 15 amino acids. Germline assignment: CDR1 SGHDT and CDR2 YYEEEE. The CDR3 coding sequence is TGTGCCAGCAGCTTGGAGGGGCGGCACCACAATGAGCAGTTCTTC. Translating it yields CASSLEGRHHNEQFF. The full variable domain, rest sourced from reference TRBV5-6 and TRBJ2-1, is DAGVTQSPTHLIKTRGQQVTLRCSPKSGHDTVSWYQQALGQGPQFIFQYYEEEERQRGNFPDRFSGHQFPNYSSELNVNALLLGDSALYLCASSLEGRHHNEQFFGPGTRLTVL.

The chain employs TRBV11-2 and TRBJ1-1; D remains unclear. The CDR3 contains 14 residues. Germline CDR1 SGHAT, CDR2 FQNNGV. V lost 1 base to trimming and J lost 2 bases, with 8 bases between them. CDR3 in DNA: TGTGCCAGCAGCTTAGGGCAATTCAACACTGAAGCTTTCTTT. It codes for CASSLGQFNTEAFF.

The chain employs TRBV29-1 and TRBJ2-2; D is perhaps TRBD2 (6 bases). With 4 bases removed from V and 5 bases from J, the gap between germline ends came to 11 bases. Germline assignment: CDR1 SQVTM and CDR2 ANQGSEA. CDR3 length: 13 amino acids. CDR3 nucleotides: TGCAGCGTTGTTAGCGGTAGTACCGGGGAGCTGTTTTTT. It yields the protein CSVVSGSTGELFF.

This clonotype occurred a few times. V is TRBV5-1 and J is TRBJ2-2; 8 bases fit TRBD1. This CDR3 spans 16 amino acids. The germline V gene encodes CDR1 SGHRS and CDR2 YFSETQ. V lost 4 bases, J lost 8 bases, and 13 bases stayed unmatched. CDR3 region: CASSPSSGGFSGELFF. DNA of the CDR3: TGCGCCAGCAGCCCCTCGTCAGGGGGCTTTTCGGGGGAGCTGTTTTTT.

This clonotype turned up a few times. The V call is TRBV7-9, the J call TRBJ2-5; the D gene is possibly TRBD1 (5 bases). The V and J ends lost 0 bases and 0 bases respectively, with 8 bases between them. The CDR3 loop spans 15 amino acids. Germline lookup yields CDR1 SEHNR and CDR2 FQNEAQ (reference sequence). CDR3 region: CASSLATVYQETQYF. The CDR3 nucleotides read TGTGCCAGCAGCTTAGCGACAGTTTACCAAGAGACCCAGTACTTC.

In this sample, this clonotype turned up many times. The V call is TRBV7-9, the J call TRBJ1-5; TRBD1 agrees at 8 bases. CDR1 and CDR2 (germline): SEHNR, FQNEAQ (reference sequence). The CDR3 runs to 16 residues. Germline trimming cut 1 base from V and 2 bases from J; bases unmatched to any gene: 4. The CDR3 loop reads CASSLGDRGGNQPQHF. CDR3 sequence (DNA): TGTGCCAGCAGCTTAGGTGACAGGGGAGGCAATCAGCCCCAGCATTTT.

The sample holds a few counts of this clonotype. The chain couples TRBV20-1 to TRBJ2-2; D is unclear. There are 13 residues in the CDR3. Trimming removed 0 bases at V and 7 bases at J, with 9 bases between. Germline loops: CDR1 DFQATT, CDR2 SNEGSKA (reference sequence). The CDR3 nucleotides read TGCAGTGCTAGAGAAGACTTAGACGGGGAGCTGTTTTTT. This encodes CSAREDLDGELFF.

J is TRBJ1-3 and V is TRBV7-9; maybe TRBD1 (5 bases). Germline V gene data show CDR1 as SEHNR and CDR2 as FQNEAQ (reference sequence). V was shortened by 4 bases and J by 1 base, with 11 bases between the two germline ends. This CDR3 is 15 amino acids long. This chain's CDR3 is CASSSPNRSGNTIYF. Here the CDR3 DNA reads TGTGCCAGCAGCTCCCCGAACAGGTCTGGAAACACCATATATTTT.

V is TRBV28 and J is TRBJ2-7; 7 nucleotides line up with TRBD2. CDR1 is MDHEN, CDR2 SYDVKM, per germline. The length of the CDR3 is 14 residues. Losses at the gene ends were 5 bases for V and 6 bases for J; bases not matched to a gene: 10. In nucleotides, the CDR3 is TGTGCCAGCAGTCCGACTAGCCCATACTCCGAGCAGTACTTC. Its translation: CASSPTSPYSEQYF.

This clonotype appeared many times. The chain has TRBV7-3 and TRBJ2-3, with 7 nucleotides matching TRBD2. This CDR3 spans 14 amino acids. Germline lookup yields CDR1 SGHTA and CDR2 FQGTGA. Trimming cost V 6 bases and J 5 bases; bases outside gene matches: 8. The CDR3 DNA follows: TGTGCCAGCAGTAGGACAATAGCGGGAGATACGCAGTATTTT. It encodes CASSRTIAGDTQYF.

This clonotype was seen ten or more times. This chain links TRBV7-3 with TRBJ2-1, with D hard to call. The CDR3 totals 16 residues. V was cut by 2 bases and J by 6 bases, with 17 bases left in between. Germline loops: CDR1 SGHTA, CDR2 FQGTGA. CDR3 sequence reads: CASSLGLGRFGNEQFF. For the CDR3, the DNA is TGTGCCAGCAGCTTAGGCCTGGGCCGATTCGGCAATGAGCAGTTCTTC.